Below, 29 T cell receptor beta chains from the same sample are listed, as sequenced in a study of beta chain features in type 1 diabetes. What was sequenced were expressed TCRB transcripts, since all of the isolated RNA had been reverse transcribed. The repertoire was sequenced with immunoSEQ multiplex PCR; TCRdb's copy has only in-frame clones and lacks some. The sample gives about 350,000 clones, less than 20% of which show up once; about 0.044% is in the top ten. Material for sequencing was naive CD4+ T cells from blood. Receptors originate from a woman in her late teens or twenties in good health.

The chain recombines TRBV5-1 with TRBJ1-1; the match to TRBD1 covers 8 bases. V trimming: 7 bases; J trimming: 4 bases; junction bases outside the gene matches: 6. The CDR3 has 13 residues. Looked up from germline, CDR1 is SGHRS and CDR2 is YFSETQ. CDR3 sequence: CASGQGAGTEAFF. The CDR3 region has the DNA TGCGCCAGCGGGCAGGGGGCTGGCACTGAAGCTTTCTTT.

The rearrangement joins TRBV9 to TRBJ2-1, with a weak D call TRBD2 (6 bases). The CDR3 extends over 15 amino acids. Germline V lookup: CDR1 SGDLS, CDR2 YYNGEE. Trimming pared 2 bases from V and 6 bases from J, leaving 15 bases between. CDR3 sequence reads: CASSVWAGNFNEQFF. CDR3 bases: TGTGCCAGCAGCGTCTGGGCGGGGAATTTCAATGAGCAGTTCTTC.

CDR3: CAWRAGTGPHTEAFF. The CDR3, as DNA: TGTGCCTGGAGAGCCGGGACAGGGCCCCACACTGAAGCTTTCTTT. This chain joins TRBV30 and TRBJ1-1; TRBD1 agrees at 9 bases. Germline assignment: CDR1 GTSNPN and CDR2 SVGIG (reference sequence). The CDR3 length is 15 residues. V was clipped by 3 bases and J by 3 bases; unmatched bases: 8.

The chain uses TRBV29-1 and TRBJ2-3, with D possibly being TRBD1 (7 bases). This CDR3 comprises 14 residues. Germline CDR1 is SQVTM and CDR2 is ANQGSEA. V lost 4 bases, J lost 1 base, and 12 bases lay in between. The CDR3 DNA follows: TGCAGCGTTGGACAGGGACTGCGCACAGATACGCAGTATTTT. Its translation is CSVGQGLRTDTQYF.

As to this clone: One junction end disagrees with the germline gene, perhaps due to a read error. The chain uses TRBV10-2 and TRBJ2-1; weak D call: TRBD2 (6 bases). Germline V gene data show CDR1 as WSHSY and CDR2 as SAAADI. The CDR3 consists of 14 residues. The DNA for the CDR3 is TGCGCCAGCAGTGAGATGGGTGAACGGGGAGGCCGGATCTTC. Protein: CASSEMGERGGRIF.

This clone occurred a few times. This chain links TRBV5-6 with TRBJ2-2; TRBD1 agrees at 7 bases. The CDR3 is 15 amino acids. Germline V gene data show CDR1 as SGHDT and CDR2 as YYEEEE. The ends lost 5 bases at V and 4 bases at J; junction bases unmatched: 8. In DNA form, the CDR3 reads TGTGCCAGCAGACGCCAGGGGGTTAGCACCGGGGAGCTGTTTTTT. This sequence encodes CASRRQGVSTGELFF.

CDR3 protein: CAWWKERGPSEQYF. The CDR3 region has the DNA TGTGCCTGGTGGAAGGAGCGGGGCCCCAGTGAGCAGTACTTC. V is TRBV30 and J is TRBJ2-7; the match to TRBD2 covers 7 bases. Germline V lookup: CDR1 GTSNPN, CDR2 SVGIG (reference sequence). The CDR3 spans 14 residues. V was clipped by 5 bases and J by 7 bases; unmatched bases: 14.

This clone has just a few counts. CDR3 sequence reads: CSVEGGQGVYEQYF. CDR3 coding DNA: TGCAGCGTTGAAGGTGGACAGGGGGTCTACGAGCAGTACTTC. V gene TRBV29-1 combines with J gene TRBJ2-7; TRBD1 matches at 10 bases. V lost 1 base to trimming and J lost 3 bases; unmatched junction nucleotides: 3. CDR1 and CDR2 (germline): SQVTM, ANQGSEA. The CDR3 has 14 amino acids.

The chain is built from TRBV6-5 and TRBJ1-2; 8 bases are a match to TRBD1. This CDR3 comprises 14 residues. V dropped 8 bases and J dropped 5; count of bases not matched to a gene: 10. Germline V gene data show CDR1 as MNHEY and CDR2 as SVGAGI. This CDR3 is CASGQGASGYGYTF. The DNA of the CDR3 is TGTGCCAGCGGGCAGGGGGCAAGTGGTTATGGCTACACCTTC.

This clone was counted only a few times. This chain connects TRBV7-2 to TRBJ2-2; a possible D gene is TRBD1 (6 bases). The V gene lost 5 bases and the J gene lost 5 bases, with 12 bases spanning the gap. CDR1 and CDR2 from the germline V gene are SGHTA and FQGNSA. The CDR3 runs 14 residues. This CDR3 is CASSPQQGTGELFF. The CDR3 bases are TGTGCCAGCAGCCCTCAACAGGGAACCGGGGAGCTGTTTTTT.

The rearrangement links TRBV2 to TRBJ2-5; 10 bases fit TRBD1. This CDR3 comprises 14 residues. Germline CDR1 is SNHLY and CDR2 is FYNNEI. With V trimmed by 6 bases and J by 5 bases, 6 bases remained unmatched. In nucleotides, the CDR3 is TGTGCCAGCAGCCGACGGACAGGGGGGGAGACCCAGTACTTC. Translating it yields CASSRRTGGETQYF.

This rearrangement joins TRBV18 to TRBJ2-1; D not resolved. The CDR3 length is 13 residues. V lost 3 bases and J lost 6, with 9 bases in between. Germline lookup yields CDR1 KGHSH and CDR2 LQKENI. The CDR3 sequence: CASSPVPGNEQFF. CDR3 sequence (DNA): TGTGCCAGCTCACCGGTCCCGGGCAATGAGCAGTTCTTC.

There are a few counts of this clone. One junction end disagrees with the germline gene, perhaps due to a read error. The CDR3 is CASSRDYQETQYF. Written as DNA, the CDR3 is TGTGCTAGCAGCCGGGACTACCAAGAGACCCAGTACTTC. V is TRBV7-7 and J is TRBJ2-5; a weak D match, TRBD2 (6 bases). The CDR3 sequence is 13 residues long. CDR1 and CDR2 from the germline V gene are SSHAT and FNYEAQ (reference sequence).

This sequence joins TRBV9 and TRBJ2-7, with a tentative D call TRBD1 (5 bases). The CDR3 has 13 amino acids. V shed 4 bases and J shed 5 bases, with 13 bases lying between them. CDR1 SGDLS and CDR2 YYNGEE come from the germline V gene. The CDR3 bases are TGTGCCAGCAGCTCGATGGTCAGGGACGAGCAGTACTTC. Translating gives CASSSMVRDEQYF.

This clone was observed a handful of times. This chain connects TRBV29-1 to TRBJ2-3; no clear D. CDR1 and CDR2 (germline): SQVTM, ANQGSEA. The V end was cut by 4 bases, the J end by 3 bases, with 5 bases between. The CDR3 is 11 residues long. The CDR3 reads CSVVRTDTQYF. The DNA of the CDR3 is TGCAGCGTTGTTCGGACAGATACGCAGTATTTT.

The J gene is TRBJ2-5, the V gene TRBV7-2, with a tentative D call TRBD2 (5 bases). The CDR3 loop spans 17 amino acids. The germline V and J ends were trimmed by 5 bases and 7 bases, with 26 bases remaining between them. Germline CDR1 is SGHTA and CDR2 is FQGNSA. CDR3 in DNA: TGTGCCAGCAGCCCCACCATGCCAGCGGTCAGCCTCGGGACCCAGTACTTC. As protein: CASSPTMPAVSLGTQYF.

J is TRBJ1-2 and V is TRBV19; a possible D gene is TRBD1 (6 bases). Germline V gene lookup returns CDR1 LNHDA and CDR2 SQIVND (reference sequence). Trimming took 7 bases from V and 2 from J, leaving 17 bases between them. The CDR3 is 15 amino acids. CDR3 bases: TGTGCCAGTAACCTTCCCGGGACACCAAACTATGGCTACACCTTC. Protein: CASNLPGTPNYGYTF.

The chain carries TRBV29-1 and TRBJ2-5, with TRBD2 identical over 8 bases. Per the germline V gene, CDR1 is SQVTM and CDR2 is ANQGSEA. This CDR3 region has 11 residues. Losses at the gene ends were 5 bases for V and 5 bases for J; bases not matched to a gene: 1. The CDR3 sequence: CSVRLAETQYF. Here the CDR3 DNA reads TGCAGCGTTCGACTAGCGGAGACCCAGTACTTC.

J is TRBJ1-2 and V is TRBV30; D is possibly TRBD1 (5 bases). V lost 7 bases to trimming and J lost 4 bases, with 13 bases between them. This CDR3 comprises 12 residues. Germline CDR1 reads GTSNPN; CDR2 reads SVGIG (reference sequence). CDR3 region: CASTPGGYGYTF. Here the CDR3 DNA reads TGTGCCTCCACGCCCGGGGGCTATGGCTACACCTTC.

The V call is TRBV19, the J call TRBJ1-1; D is possibly TRBD1 (6 bases). The V end was cut by 3 bases, the J end by 5 bases, with 13 bases between. Germline-derived CDR1 and CDR2 are LNHDA and SQIVND (reference sequence). The CDR3 has 14 residues. CDR3 coding DNA: TGTGCCAGTAGTATTCGAGGGGGAAGAACTGAAGCTTTCTTT. Protein product: CASSIRGGRTEAFF. Filled out from reference TRBV19 and TRBJ1-1, the complete variable domain reads DGGITQSPKYLFRKEGQNVTLSCEQNLNHDAMYWYRQDPGQGLRLIYYSQIVNDFQKGDIAEGYSVSREKKESFPLTVTSAQKNPTAFYLCASSIRGGRTEAFFGQGTRLTVV.

This chain links TRBV14 with TRBJ2-4, with D perhaps TRBD2 (5 bases). Germline V gene data show CDR1 as SGHDN and CDR2 as FVKESK. Trimming cost V 5 bases and J 0 bases, with 11 bases left between them. CDR3 size: 15 residues. CDR3 residues: CASSATRLAKNIQYF. Written as DNA, the CDR3 is TGTGCCAGCAGCGCTACTAGACTAGCCAAAAACATTCAGTACTTC.

The chain is built from TRBV2 and TRBJ2-1; 8 bases line up with TRBD1. CDR3 length equals 13 residues. J lost 15 bases, V lost 2 bases, and 9 bases had no gene match. From germline, CDR1 is SNHLY and CDR2 FYNNEI. CDR3 in amino acids: CASSEQGATASFF. Here the CDR3 DNA reads TGTGCCAGCAGTGAACAGGGGGCAACGGCTTCGTTCTTC. The variable domain in full, with the rest retrieved from reference TRBV2 and TRBJ2-1, is EPEVTQTPSHQVTQMGQEVILRCVPISNHLYFYWYRQILGQKVEFLVSFYNNEISEKSEIFDDQFSVERPDGSNFTLKIRSTKLEDSAMYFCASSEQGATASFFGPGTRLTVL.

CDR3 coding DNA: TGTGCCAGCAGACTAGCGGGAGCGCAAGAGACCCAGTACTTC. The encoded protein is CASRLAGAQETQYF. J is TRBJ2-5 and V is TRBV6-5, with 11 bases that match TRBD2. V lost 6 bases to trimming and J lost 2 bases; unmatched junction nucleotides: 2. The germline gives CDR1 MNHEY, CDR2 SVGAGI. CDR3 length equals 14 residues.

V gene TRBV7-9 combines with J gene TRBJ2-1; D gene ambiguous. V was clipped by 2 bases and J by 2 bases, with 10 bases between them. This CDR3 is 15 amino acids long. Per the germline V gene, CDR1 is SEHNR and CDR2 is FQNEAQ (reference sequence). The CDR3 reads CASSLMAGAYNEQFF. CDR3 in DNA: TGTGCCAGCAGCTTAATGGCCGGAGCCTACAATGAGCAGTTCTTC.

A few counts support this clone. The rearrangement links TRBV5-1 to TRBJ1-1; D might be TRBD1 (5 bases). The germline V and J ends were trimmed by 2 bases and 13 bases, with 15 bases remaining between them. In germline, CDR1 is SGHRS, CDR2 YFSETQ. The CDR3 totals 12 residues. The CDR3 spells CASSFDSLDSFF. As DNA, the CDR3 is TGCGCCAGCAGCTTCGACAGCCTAGACAGTTTCTTT.

This clone was seen a few times. The DNA for the CDR3 is TGTGCCAGCCGAGGGTATTATAGCAATCAGCCCCAGCATTTT. It translates to CASRGYYSNQPQHF. The V call is TRBV5-6, the J call TRBJ1-5; D is ambiguous. Germline CDR1 and CDR2: SGHDT and YYEEEE. This CDR3 is built from 14 residues. Trimming removed 7 bases at V and 0 bases at J, with 11 bases between.

The chain has TRBV5-4 and TRBJ1-5; 7 bases line up with TRBD1. The CDR3 covers 14 residues. Germline V lookup: CDR1 SGHNT, CDR2 YYREEE (reference sequence). With 5 bases clipped from V and 7 bases from J, the junction kept 9 bases outside the gene matches. CDR3 amino acids: CASSPDQGEQPQHF. The CDR3 DNA follows: TGTGCCAGCAGTCCGGATCAGGGGGAGCAGCCCCAGCATTTT.

This clone appeared a few times. This chain connects TRBV4-1 to TRBJ2-1; a weak D match, TRBD2 (7 bases). The CDR3 sequence is 17 residues long. The germline CDR1 and CDR2 sequences are MGHRA and YSYEKL. Trimming removed 0 bases from V and 5 bases from J, with 17 bases in between. CDR3 in DNA: TGCGCCAGCAGCCAAGATATACGGGGGGCATTGAACAATGAGCAGTTCTTC. Its translation: CASSQDIRGALNNEQFF.

This clone has a handful of counts. The rearrangement links TRBV11-3 to TRBJ2-2; D remains ambiguous. This CDR3 is 15 amino acids long. Germline assignment: CDR1 SGHNT and CDR2 YENEEA. V was cut by 5 bases and J by 3 bases, with 13 bases left in between. CDR3 bases: TGTGCCAGCAGCCCTGGCAATGAACACACCGGGGAGCTGTTTTTT. This encodes CASSPGNEHTGELFF. The entire variable domain, with the rest obtained from reference TRBV11-3 and TRBJ2-2, is as follows: EAGVVQSPRYKIIEKKQPVAFWCNPISGHNTLYWYLQNLGQGPELLIRYENEEAVDDSQLPKDRFSAERLKGVDSTLKIQPAELGDSAVYLCASSPGNEHTGELFFGEGSRLTVL.